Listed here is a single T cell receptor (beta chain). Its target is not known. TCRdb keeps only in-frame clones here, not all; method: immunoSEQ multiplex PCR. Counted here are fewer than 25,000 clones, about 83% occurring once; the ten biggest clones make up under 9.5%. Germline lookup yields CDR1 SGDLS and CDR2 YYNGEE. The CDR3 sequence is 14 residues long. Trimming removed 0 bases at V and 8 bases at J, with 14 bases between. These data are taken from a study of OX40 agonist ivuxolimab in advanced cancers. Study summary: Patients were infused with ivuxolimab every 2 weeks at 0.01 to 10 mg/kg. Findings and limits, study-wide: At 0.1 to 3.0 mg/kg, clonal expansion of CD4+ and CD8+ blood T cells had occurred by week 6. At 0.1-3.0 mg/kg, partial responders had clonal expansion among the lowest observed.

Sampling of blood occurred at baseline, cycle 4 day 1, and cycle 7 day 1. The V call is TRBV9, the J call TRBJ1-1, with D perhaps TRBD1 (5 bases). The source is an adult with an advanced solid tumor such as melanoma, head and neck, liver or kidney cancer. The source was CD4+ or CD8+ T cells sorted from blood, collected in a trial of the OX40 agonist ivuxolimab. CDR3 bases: TGTGCCAGCAGCGTAGAAGGAGGGGAGGTGGAAGCTTTCTTT. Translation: CASSVEGGEVEAFF.